The clone carrying this TCR beta chain appeared a few times. The antigen remains undetermined. The second PCR ran roughly 6 to 11 cycles with a sample-barcoded 5' primer and J-beta primers. Through a template-switch adaptor with 12 random nucleotides, each cDNA molecule received a tag. TCRdb reprocessed the 5' RACE reads with MiXCR, giving one entry per CDR3 protein. The sample yields about 1.5 million distinct CDR3 sequences, under 55% seen once. The data derive from a study of blood T cells in healthy people across ages. Findings of the study overall: In older individuals, TCR beta diversity per million T cells was lower, falling roughly linearly with age.

V shed 3 bases and J shed 0 bases, with 15 bases lying between them. The V gene's germline CDR1 is DFQATT and CDR2 SNEGSKA (reference sequence). The CDR3 runs 15 residues. Peripheral blood, roughly 9.1 milliliters per donor, was collected. V gene TRBV20-1 combines with J gene TRBJ2-7; D may be TRBD2 (5 bases). Specimen: blood. The TCR originated in a woman aged 18-30 years in good health. This CDR3 reads CSARDDEGLSYEQYF. The CDR3, as DNA: TGCAGTGCTAGGGACGACGAGGGTCTCTCCTACGAGCAGTACTTC.